This is a list of T cell receptor beta chains from one sample in a study of CD4 T cells in relation to SARS-CoV-2 and coronaviruses. Clones were read by immunoSEQ multiplex PCR, and TCRdb kept only the in-frame ones, dropping some. The sample lists roughly 30,000 clones; 78% were seen once. No antigen has been assigned to these receptors. The sequencing input was CD4+ T cells from PBMCs, cultured in vitro. These receptor sequences come from a human donor in good health. The CDR3 runs from the conserved cysteine through the conserved F or W. A D gene is named only where the DNA matches it firmly. Only some rows state a clone size, as once, few, many or a class for expanded clones.

>TRBV18|.|TRBJ2-1|TRBD2
TGTGCCAGCTCACCCCGGGGGGGAGTCGAGCAGTTCTTC
CASSPRGGVEQFF
>TRBV4-1|.|TRBJ2-3|TRBD1
TGCGCCAGCAGCCAACCCGACAGGGGGCTCACAGATACGCAGTATTTT
CASSQPDRGLTDTQYF
>TRBV27|.|TRBJ2-7|.
TGTGCCAGCAGGATTGGGAGGCGCTCCTACGAGCAGTACTTC
CASRIGRRSYEQYF
>TRBV13|.|TRBJ1-2|TRBD1
TGTGCCAGCAGCTTAACCGGGACAGGGGGTGGCTACACCTTC
CASSLTGTGGGYTF
>TRBV6-2/TRBV6-3|.|TRBJ1-2|.
TGTGCCAGCAGTAGACCGGGCCTTGAGCCTAACTATGGCTACACCTTC
CASSRPGLEPNYGYTF
>TRBV5-4|.|TRBJ2-3|.
TGTGCCAGCAGCTGGGGAACGAGGCTTAACACAGATACGCAGTATTTT
CASSWGTRLNTDTQYF
>TRBV7-6|.|TRBJ2-7|TRBD1
TGTGCCAGCAGCCCCCGGACCGGGACAGGCAGCTCCTACGAGCAGTACTTC
CASSPRTGTGSSYEQYF
>TRBV7-9|.|TRBJ2-5|.
TGTGCCAGCAGCTTAGCGGCGGGTCTTCAAGAGACCCAGTACTTC
CASSLAAGLQETQYF
>TRBV2|.|TRBJ1-1|.
TGTGCCAGCAGTGAAGCGGAAAGGACTGAAGCTTTCTTT
CASSEAERTEAFF
>TRBV4-3|.|TRBJ1-2|TRBD1
TGCGCCAGCAGCCCAGAAAGGGGGCTGGGCTATGGCTACACCTTC
CASSPERGLGYGYTF
>TRBV5-5|.|TRBJ2-7|.
TGTGCCAGCAGCTTGGAGGTGGAGCAGTACTTC
CASSLEVEQYF
>TRBV7-2|.|TRBJ2-1|TRBD2
TGTGCCAGCATCAAGGGACTAGCGGGAGTCAATGAGCAGTTCTTC
CASIKGLAGVNEQFF
>TRBV4-1|.|TRBJ1-4|.
TGCGCCAGCAGCCGCTCACAGATTGCAACTAATGAAAAACTGTTTTTT
CASSRSQIATNEKLFF
>TRBV4-2|few|TRBJ2-6|TRBD1
TGTGCCAGCAGCCAAGGACAGGGGGCGTCGGGGGCCAACGTCCTGACTTTC
CASSQGQGASGANVLTF
>TRBV3-1/TRBV3-2|.|TRBJ2-3|.
TGTGCCAGCAGCCAAGATTGGCGGAGCACAGATACGCAGTATTTT
CASSQDWRSTDTQYF
>TRBV2|.|TRBJ1-1|TRBD1
TGTGCCAGTGGGGGCAGGGGGTTCGGTAACACTGAAGCTTTCTTT
CASGGRGFGNTEAFF
>TRBV9|.|TRBJ1-5|.
TGTGCCAGCAGCGTAGGGGTCACGGATTATCAGCCCCAGCATTTT
CASSVGVTDYQPQHF
>TRBV12-3/TRBV12-4|.|TRBJ2-7|.
TGTGCCAGCAGTCGTCTAATATTAGGCGAGCAGTACTTC
CASSRLILGEQYF
>TRBV19|.|TRBJ2-2|.
TGTGCCAGTAGTGAATGGGGGAAAAACACCGGGGAGCTGTTTTTT
CASSEWGKNTGELFF
>TRBV12-3/TRBV12-4|.|TRBJ1-2|.
TGTGCCAGCAGTCGTGCAGGGAGCTACACCTTC
CASSRAGSYTF
>TRBV18|.|TRBJ1-1|.
TGTGCCAGCTCACCAGGGGGAAGGGGCACTGAAGCTTTCTTT
CASSPGGRGTEAFF
>TRBV2|.|TRBJ2-3|.
TGTGCCAGCAGTGAAGATGGGGGGAGGACAGATACGCAGTATTTT
CASSEDGGRTDTQYF
>TRBV29-1|once|TRBJ2-5|.
TGCAGCGTTGGCGGGGAAGAGACCCAGTACTTC
CSVGGEETQYF
>TRBV10-3|.|TRBJ2-3|TRBD2
TGTGCCATCAGTGGGGTAGCGGGAGCAGATACGCAGTATTTT
CAISGVAGADTQYF
>TRBV9|few|TRBJ2-1|TRBD2
TGTGCCAGCAGCGTAGGAGCGGGATCCTACAATGAGCAGTTCTTC
CASSVGAGSYNEQFF
>TRBV2|.|TRBJ2-4|.
TGTGCCAGCAACCTAGCCAAAAACATTCAGTACTTC
CASNLAKNIQYF
>TRBV5-6|.|TRBJ1-3|.
TGTGCCAGCAGCTTGCGGGACCGGTCTGGAAACACCATATATTTT
CASSLRDRSGNTIYF
>TRBV6-2/TRBV6-3|once|TRBJ2-1|.
TGTGCCAGCAGTTATTGGGCGAATGAGCAGTTCTTC
CASSYWANEQFF
>TRBV27|.|TRBJ1-1|.
TGTGCCAGCAGTTTCCTGGGGGGGTTTCGTGAAGCTTTCTTT
CASSFLGGFREAFF
>TRBV19|.|TRBJ1-5|.
TGTGCCAGTAGTTTCGGGACTGTGGGCAATCAGCCCCAGCATTTT
CASSFGTVGNQPQHF
>TRBV5-4|few|TRBJ2-7|.
TGTGCCAGCAGCTTGGGAACTGTACAGTACGAGCAGTACTTC
CASSLGTVQYEQYF
>TRBV5-1|.|TRBJ2-1|TRBD2
TGCGCCAGCAGCTTGGGTCCTAGCGGGACCCACTACAATGAGCAGTTCTTC
CASSLGPSGTHYNEQFF
>TRBV30|once|TRBJ1-2|.
TGTGCCTGGAGCCCAGGCGGCACTTATGGCTACACCTTC
CAWSPGGTYGYTF
>TRBV30|.|TRBJ1-3|TRBD1
TGTGCCTGGAGAGACAACAGGGGAGGTAACACCATATATTTT
CAWRDNRGGNTIYF
>TRBV4-3|.|TRBJ1-5|.
TGCGCCAGCAGCCAAGATTTAGGGACCCAGCATTTT
CASSQDLGTQHF
>TRBV5-1|.|TRBJ1-6|TRBD1
TGCGCCAGCAGCTGGGGGACAGGGGGAGGGAATTCACCCCTCCACTTT
CASSWGTGGGNSPLHF
>TRBV3-1/TRBV3-2|.|TRBJ1-2|.
TGTGCCAGCAGCCAAGATTTGGCGGGGGCAGGGAGTGGCTACACCTTC
CASSQDLAGAGSGYTF
>TRBV4-3|.|TRBJ2-5|.
TGCGCCAGCAGCCAAGATCCGGGTCGGGCCCAGTACTTC
CASSQDPGRAQYF
>TRBV19|.|TRBJ2-7|TRBD2
TGTGCCAGTAGGTCCAGCCAGGGAGGGGTCGAGCAGTACTTC
CASRSSQGGVEQYF
>TRBV11-2|once|TRBJ2-3|TRBD2
TGTGCCAGCAGTCCGTTATGGAGCGGGGCGGCAGATACGCAGTATTTT
CASSPLWSGAADTQYF
>TRBV6-6|once|TRBJ2-5|TRBD2
TGTGCCACGCATAAGGCGGGGGGGGACCAAGAGACCCAGTACTTC
CATHKAGGDQETQYF
>TRBV29-1|.|TRBJ2-7|TRBD1
TGCAGCGTTGGGGGACAGCCCTGGGAGCAGTACTTC
CSVGGQPWEQYF
>TRBV25-1|.|TRBJ1-6|TRBD1
TGTGCCAGCAGGGGGACAGGGGATTCACCCCTCCACTTT
CASRGTGDSPLHF
>TRBV7-3|.|TRBJ2-6|TRBD2
TGTGCCAGCAGCCCTAATCCCGAAGTAGCGGGAGGCTCTGGGGCCAACGTCCTGACTTTC
CASSPNPEVAGGSGANVLTF
>TRBV7-2|once|TRBJ1-5|.
TGTGCCAGCAGCTTAGCGCCCTTTGGAAATCAGCCCCAGCATTTT
CASSLAPFGNQPQHF
>TRBV2|.|TRBJ1-4|.
TGTGCCAGCAGTCCCGGGACCGAAAAACTGTTTTTT
CASSPGTEKLFF
>TRBV7-2|.|TRBJ2-5|TRBD1
TGTGCCAGCAGCTCAACAGGGGCCCAAGAGACCCAGTACTTC
CASSSTGAQETQYF
>TRBV6-5|.|TRBJ2-1|TRBD2
TGTGCCACTCGGGGAGCGGGGCTCTACAATGAGCAGTTCTTC
CATRGAGLYNEQFF
>TRBV7-2|.|TRBJ1-6|TRBD1
TGTGCCAGCAGCTTAGTCGCAGGGGGTAATTCACCCCTCCACTTT
CASSLVAGGNSPLHF
>TRBV15|few|TRBJ1-6|TRBD1
TGTGCCACCAGCAGAGTCGGCCTGACAGGGTCACCCCTCCACTTT
CATSRVGLTGSPLHF
>TRBV6-2/TRBV6-3|.|TRBJ1-1|TRBD1
TGTGCCAGCAGTAAAGGGGACAGCCCAGAAGCTTTCTTT
CASSKGDSPEAFF
>TRBV7-2|few|TRBJ2-2|TRBD2
TGTGCCAGCAGCCCTCAATTTAGCGGGAGTGGGGAGCTGTTTTTT
CASSPQFSGSGELFF
>TRBV7-8|.|TRBJ2-1|TRBD2
TGTGCCAGCAGGGGACGACTAGCGGGCCAGGGGCACAATGAGCAGTTCTTC
CASRGRLAGQGHNEQFF
>TRBV2|few|TRBJ2-6|.
TGTGCCAGCAGGCCTCGGTTCTCTGGGGCCAACGTCCTGACTTTC
CASRPRFSGANVLTF
>TRBV2|.|TRBJ1-5|.
TGTGCCAGCCACCTCGGACAGATAAGCAATCAGCCCCAGCATTTT
CASHLGQISNQPQHF
>TRBV5-1|.|TRBJ1-3|.
TGCGCCAGCAGGGACACGAGCTCTGGAAACACCATATATTTT
CASRDTSSGNTIYF
>TRBV2|.|TRBJ2-5|.
TGTGCCAGCAGTGTTTCCGGGACGGCCAGGACCCAGTACTTC
CASSVSGTARTQYF
>TRBV3-1/TRBV3-2|.|TRBJ1-1|TRBD1
TGTGCCAGCAGCCTTAGACAGGGGGCTGAAGCTTTCTTT
CASSLRQGAEAFF
>TRBV9|few|TRBJ2-2|TRBD1
TGTGCCAGCAGCATGACAGGGGGCGGGGAGCTGTTTTTT
CASSMTGGGELFF